The rows below give T cell receptor beta chains drawn from one sample of a study of PD-1 blockade in classical Hodgkin lymphoma. The assay was immunoSEQ multiplex PCR, and TCRdb's table has in-frame clones only and misses some. The sample has roughly 17,000 clones, about 90% seen once. The sample comprised peripheral blood mononuclear cells (PBMCs). These receptors were collected from a human donor with classical Hodgkin lymphoma. CDR3s include the opening cysteine and the closing phenylalanine or tryptophan. Fields, in order: V gene, J gene, clone size, D gene, CDR3 DNA, CDR3 protein. The D gene is left open where the match is weak. Size is stated for part of the rows, as once, few or many counts, or as a class when the clone is expanded.

v_call: TRBV7-2; j_call: TRBJ2-1; clone_size: -; d_call: TRBD2; cdr3_nt: TGTGCCAGCAGCTTAGGAAAGCTAGCGGGAAATGAGCAGTTCTTC; cdr3_aa: CASSLGKLAGNEQFF
v_call: TRBV6-5; j_call: TRBJ1-5; clone_size: -; d_call: -; cdr3_nt: TGTGCCAGCAGACAGCCCCAGCATTTT; cdr3_aa: CASRQPQHF
v_call: TRBV7-6; j_call: TRBJ2-5; clone_size: -; d_call: TRBD1; cdr3_nt: TGTGCCAGCAGCTTAGCGACAGGGGGTGTAATCCAAGAGACCCAGTACTTC; cdr3_aa: CASSLATGGVIQETQYF
v_call: TRBV5-6; j_call: TRBJ2-3; clone_size: -; d_call: -; cdr3_nt: TGTGCCAGCAGCGAGGATTATGGGACACTAAATACGCAGTATTTT; cdr3_aa: CASSEDYGTLNTQYF
v_call: TRBV14; j_call: TRBJ2-1; clone_size: -; d_call: -; cdr3_nt: TGTGCCAGCAGCCAAGTCCGATACAATGAGCAGTTCTTC; cdr3_aa: CASSQVRYNEQFF
v_call: TRBV28; j_call: TRBJ1-1; clone_size: -; d_call: -; cdr3_nt: TGTGCCAGCAGCTCCCTGACTGAAGCTTTCTTT; cdr3_aa: CASSSLTEAFF
v_call: TRBV7-9; j_call: TRBJ2-7; clone_size: -; d_call: -; cdr3_nt: TGTGCCAGCAGCCGGACAGACCTACGCGGCGAGCAGTACTTC; cdr3_aa: CASSRTDLRGEQYF
v_call: TRBV7-8; j_call: TRBJ1-2; clone_size: -; d_call: -; cdr3_nt: TGTGCCAGCAGCCCAGGGGACTATGGCTACACCTTC; cdr3_aa: CASSPGDYGYTF
v_call: TRBV29-1; j_call: TRBJ1-4; clone_size: -; d_call: -; cdr3_nt: TGCAGCGTTGAGGAGGGGACTAATGAAAAACTGTTTTTT; cdr3_aa: CSVEEGTNEKLFF
v_call: TRBV7-8; j_call: TRBJ1-4; clone_size: -; d_call: -; cdr3_nt: TGTGCCAGCAGCTTAGTAGGGGTCCTCGAACTGTTTTTT; cdr3_aa: CASSLVGVLELFF
v_call: TRBV15; j_call: TRBJ1-5; clone_size: -; d_call: -; cdr3_nt: TGTGCCACCAGCAGTAGCTCTGGGAATCAGCCCCAGCATTTT; cdr3_aa: CATSSSSGNQPQHF
v_call: TRBV27; j_call: TRBJ2-1; clone_size: -; d_call: -; cdr3_nt: TGTGCCAGCAGCCCACAGGCCAGATACAATGAGCAGTTCTTC; cdr3_aa: CASSPQARYNEQFF
v_call: TRBV2; j_call: TRBJ1-2; clone_size: -; d_call: TRBD1; cdr3_nt: TGTGCCAGCAGTGAAAGGGGACAGGGGATTGGTCACTATGGCTACACCTTC; cdr3_aa: CASSERGQGIGHYGYTF
v_call: TRBV7-3; j_call: TRBJ1-2; clone_size: -; d_call: TRBD1; cdr3_nt: TGTGCCAGCAGTCTTACAGGGGGTAACTATGGCTACACCTTC; cdr3_aa: CASSLTGGNYGYTF
v_call: TRBV5-1; j_call: TRBJ2-6; clone_size: few; d_call: -; cdr3_nt: TGCGCCAGCAGCTTGGGGTTTCTCGGAGTCTCTGGGGCCAACGTCCTGACTTTC; cdr3_aa: CASSLGFLGVSGANVLTF
v_call: TRBV28; j_call: TRBJ2-1; clone_size: -; d_call: -; cdr3_nt: TGTGCCAGCAGTTTCGGTATTTCTAATGAGCAGTTCTTC; cdr3_aa: CASSFGISNEQFF
v_call: TRBV7-2; j_call: TRBJ2-7; clone_size: -; d_call: TRBD1; cdr3_nt: TGTGCCAGCAGCCCAAGGGGGCCCCACAACGAGCAGTACTTC; cdr3_aa: CASSPRGPHNEQYF
v_call: TRBV19; j_call: TRBJ1-5; clone_size: -; d_call: -; cdr3_nt: TGTGCCAGGGTTCGGGGATGGCAGCCCCAGCATTTT; cdr3_aa: CARVRGWQPQHF
v_call: TRBV5-1; j_call: TRBJ2-3; clone_size: -; d_call: -; cdr3_nt: TGCGCCAGCAGCTTGGACGGGACTCGCACAGATACGCAGTATTTT; cdr3_aa: CASSLDGTRTDTQYF
v_call: TRBV5-6; j_call: TRBJ2-4; clone_size: -; d_call: TRBD2; cdr3_nt: TGTGCCAGCAGCTTATATAGCGGGATTAACATTCAGTACTTC; cdr3_aa: CASSLYSGINIQYF